This T cell receptor beta chain originates from a study of shared clonotypes between healthy human individuals. The germline CDR1 and CDR2 sequences are SEHNR and FQNEAQ (reference sequence). Losses at the gene ends were 4 bases for V and 7 bases for J; bases not matched to a gene: 3. CDR3 length: 13 residues. Only in-frame clones appear in the TCRdb table, and some are missing; sequencing was by immunoSEQ multiplex PCR. The table records 2 million or so clones, around 96% of them present only once. Study-wide findings and caveats: The study found about 5% of naive CD4 clonotypes shared across a few donors. Larger richness was generally estimated for naive than memory subsets. Compared with clonotypes that all four donors shared, non-shared clonotypes had lower generation probabilities.

About this clone: Its antigen is undetermined.

Naive CD8 cells lacked CD45RO, underwent positive selection for CCR7 and left out terminally differentiated effector memory CD45RA+ cells. The receptor was isolated from a man younger than 35 in good health. V gene TRBV7-9 combines with J gene TRBJ2-3; 9 positions match TRBD1. The sequenced sample was naive CD8+ T cells sorted from blood. In nucleotides, the CDR3 is TGTGCCAGCAGCTCCGGACAGGGGAATACGCAGTATTTT. Protein sequence: CASSSGQGNTQYF.